The 14 T cell receptor beta chains listed next were all sequenced from one sample in a study of blood T cell repertoires in COVID-19. Data came from immunoSEQ multiplex PCR; TCRdb stores just in-frame clones and leaves some out. The sample shows approximately 69,000 clones, 60% to 80% of them seen only once. The sequenced sample consisted of peripheral blood. Receptors originate from a man in his sixties with acute or convalescent COVID-19.

CDR3 residues: CAISDDREQTTDTQYF. The CDR3 DNA reads as TGTGCCATCAGTGACGACAGAGAACAGACCACAGATACGCAGTATTTT. The chain carries TRBV10-3 and TRBJ2-3; D perhaps matches TRBD1 (5 bases). This CDR3 is built from 16 residues. The V gene lost 3 bases and the J gene lost 2 bases, with 15 bases spanning the gap. Germline CDR1 and CDR2: ENHRY and SYGVKD.

The chain combines TRBV7-2 with TRBJ1-3; the D is unclear. Between the trimmed V and J ends, which lost 1 base and 7 bases, there was a span of 5 bases. The CDR3 has 12 residues. CDR1 is SGHTA and CDR2 is FQGNSA in the germline V gene. The CDR3 here is CASSLERNTIYF. The CDR3 DNA reads as TGTGCCAGCAGCTTAGAGAGGAACACCATATATTTT. Variable domain in full (rest from reference TRBV7-2 and TRBJ1-3): GAGVSQSPSNKVTEKGKDVELRCDPISGHTALYWYRQSLGQGLEFLIYFQGNSAPDKSGLPSDRFSAERTGGSVSTLTIQRTQQEDSAVYLCASSLERNTIYFGEGSWLTVV.

Only one count was recorded for this clone. The rearrangement uses TRBV7-2 and TRBJ2-2; TRBD2 might be the D (5 bases). Germline CDR1 and CDR2: SGHTA and FQGNSA. This CDR3 is 16 amino acids long. Trimming took off 1 base at V and 1 base at J, with 10 bases between the two ends. The DNA of the CDR3 is TGTGCCAGCAGCTTAGGCGCGGGTTTGAACACCGGGGAGCTGTTTTTT. It specifies CASSLGAGLNTGELFF.

V gene TRBV19 combines with J gene TRBJ1-2, with 9 nucleotides matching TRBD1. The J segment lost 4 bases and the V segment lost 7 bases, leaving 13 bases of the junction unmatched. The CDR3 covers 16 residues. The germline CDR1 and CDR2 sequences are LNHDA and SQIVND (reference sequence). The CDR3 reads CASNPTGTGRLYGYTF. The CDR3 DNA reads TGTGCCAGTAACCCTACCGGGACAGGGAGACTCTATGGCTACACCTTC.

This clone was counted at least ten times. The V call is TRBV2, the J call TRBJ2-5; D ambiguous. CDR1 SNHLY and CDR2 FYNNEI come from the germline V gene. The CDR3 runs 16 residues. V lost 4 bases and J lost 1, with 16 bases in between. This chain's CDR3 is CASSGNTEYRQETQYF. The CDR3 coding sequence is TGTGCCAGCAGTGGGAACACAGAATACCGCCAAGAGACCCAGTACTTC.

The sample holds many counts of this clone. The chain employs TRBV19 and TRBJ1-5; 10 bases map to TRBD1. The CDR3 is made up of 17 amino acids. CDR1 and CDR2 from the germline V gene are LNHDA and SQIVND (reference sequence). The V gene end was trimmed by 3 bases and the J gene end by 6 bases; junction bases not matched to a gene: 11. In nucleotides, the CDR3 is TGTGCCAGTAGTATTTCGACAGGGGGCCGGTTGAGTCAGCCCCAGCATTTT. Protein product: CASSISTGGRLSQPQHF.

V and J are TRBV6-5 and TRBJ1-2; 7 bases match TRBD1. The length of the CDR3 is 12 residues. The trim removed 2 bases at V and 8 bases at J, leaving 2 bases unmatched. Germline values: CDR1 MNHEY, CDR2 SVGAGI. CDR3 region: CASSYRGRGYTF. CDR3 bases: TGTGCCAGCAGTTACAGGGGGCGAGGCTACACCTTC.

The chain couples TRBV9 to TRBJ2-3; tentatively, D is TRBD1 (6 bases). V was pared by 1 base and J by 4 bases, with 16 bases between. The CDR3 is made up of 16 amino acids. CDR1 is SGDLS, CDR2 YYNGEE, per germline. DNA for the CDR3: TGTGCCAGCAGCGTAACAGGGACGGCTTCTGCAGATACGCAGTATTTT. Encoded protein: CASSVTGTASADTQYF.

The chain uses TRBV10-3 and TRBJ1-1, with 9 bases fitting TRBD1. The CDR3 is made up of 17 amino acids. The V segment lost 5 bases and the J segment 3 bases; nucleotides outside the gene matches: 13. Germline CDR1 and CDR2: ENHRY and SYGVKD. The CDR3 bases are TGTGCCATCAGTCCCGGGACAGGGCAAATAGGGGACACTGAAGCTTTCTTT. It specifies CAISPGTGQIGDTEAFF.

The chain links TRBV18 to TRBJ1-1; no definite D call. This CDR3 contains 14 residues. Trimming took off 2 bases at V and 4 bases at J, with 11 bases between the two ends. CDR1 is KGHSH, CDR2 LQKENI, per germline. CDR3: CASSPTGSVTEAFF. CDR3 DNA: TGTGCCAGCTCACCAACCGGGTCCGTCACTGAAGCTTTCTTT.

J is TRBJ1-4 and V is TRBV20-1; the match to TRBD1 covers 7 bases. CDR3 size: 16 residues. Trimming removed 3 bases from V and 3 bases from J; junction bases left unmatched: 10. The V gene's germline CDR1 is DFQATT and CDR2 SNEGSKA (reference sequence). The CDR3 sequence: CSASQFGTAPNEKLFF. The CDR3, as DNA: TGCAGTGCTAGTCAGTTTGGGACAGCCCCTAATGAAAAACTGTTTTTT.

This rearrangement joins TRBV4-1 to TRBJ2-7, with D possibly being TRBD2 (6 bases). The ends were cut back, 2 bases at V and 0 bases at J, with 11 bases in the middle. Per the germline V gene, CDR1 is MGHRA and CDR2 is YSYEKL. The CDR3 covers 15 residues. CDR3 residues: CASSQLAASSYEQYF. CDR3 DNA: TGCGCCAGCAGCCAATTAGCGGCTAGCTCCTACGAGCAGTACTTC.

This clone was seen a few times. V is TRBV18 and J is TRBJ1-4; no firm D call. CDR1 is KGHSH, CDR2 LQKENI, per germline. Trimming removed 5 bases at V and 7 bases at J, with 14 bases between. The CDR3 extends over 14 amino acids. The CDR3 DNA sequence: TGTGCCAGCTCAAGGGCGAGGGAAGGTGAAAAACTGTTTTTT. Its protein is CASSRAREGEKLFF.

This CDR3 reads CASSQDRTGEKLFF. CDR3 DNA: TGTGCCAGCAGCCAAGATCGGACTGGGGAAAAACTGTTTTTT. The chain is built from TRBV4-2 and TRBJ1-4; D is undetermined. Germline loops: CDR1 LGHNA, CDR2 YNFKEQ. The CDR3 runs to 14 residues. V dropped 0 bases and J dropped 8 bases, with 10 bases sitting between them.